This T cell receptor (beta chain) was profiled in a study of response to subunit inactivated influenza vaccine. MiXCR was run by TCRdb on the RT-PCR reads, yielding one entry per CDR3 protein. The sample lists about 520,000 distinct CDR3 sequences; around 7.9% were seen once. With 3 bases removed from V and 5 bases from J, the gap between germline ends came to 9 bases. This CDR3 is built from 12 residues. Germline V lookup: CDR1 DFQATT, CDR2 SNEGSKA (reference sequence). This clonotype was recorded at least ten times. The TCR sequence derives from a man between 50 and 75 years old who received an inactivated influenza vaccine. J is TRBJ2-3 and V is TRBV20-1; possibly TRBD1 or TRBD2 for D (6 bases each). Sample: PBMCs from blood, taken around 2 years after vaccination. CDR3 nucleotides: TGCAGTGCTAGTCGGGGGCAAGATACGCAGTATTTT. Protein: CSASRGQDTQYF.